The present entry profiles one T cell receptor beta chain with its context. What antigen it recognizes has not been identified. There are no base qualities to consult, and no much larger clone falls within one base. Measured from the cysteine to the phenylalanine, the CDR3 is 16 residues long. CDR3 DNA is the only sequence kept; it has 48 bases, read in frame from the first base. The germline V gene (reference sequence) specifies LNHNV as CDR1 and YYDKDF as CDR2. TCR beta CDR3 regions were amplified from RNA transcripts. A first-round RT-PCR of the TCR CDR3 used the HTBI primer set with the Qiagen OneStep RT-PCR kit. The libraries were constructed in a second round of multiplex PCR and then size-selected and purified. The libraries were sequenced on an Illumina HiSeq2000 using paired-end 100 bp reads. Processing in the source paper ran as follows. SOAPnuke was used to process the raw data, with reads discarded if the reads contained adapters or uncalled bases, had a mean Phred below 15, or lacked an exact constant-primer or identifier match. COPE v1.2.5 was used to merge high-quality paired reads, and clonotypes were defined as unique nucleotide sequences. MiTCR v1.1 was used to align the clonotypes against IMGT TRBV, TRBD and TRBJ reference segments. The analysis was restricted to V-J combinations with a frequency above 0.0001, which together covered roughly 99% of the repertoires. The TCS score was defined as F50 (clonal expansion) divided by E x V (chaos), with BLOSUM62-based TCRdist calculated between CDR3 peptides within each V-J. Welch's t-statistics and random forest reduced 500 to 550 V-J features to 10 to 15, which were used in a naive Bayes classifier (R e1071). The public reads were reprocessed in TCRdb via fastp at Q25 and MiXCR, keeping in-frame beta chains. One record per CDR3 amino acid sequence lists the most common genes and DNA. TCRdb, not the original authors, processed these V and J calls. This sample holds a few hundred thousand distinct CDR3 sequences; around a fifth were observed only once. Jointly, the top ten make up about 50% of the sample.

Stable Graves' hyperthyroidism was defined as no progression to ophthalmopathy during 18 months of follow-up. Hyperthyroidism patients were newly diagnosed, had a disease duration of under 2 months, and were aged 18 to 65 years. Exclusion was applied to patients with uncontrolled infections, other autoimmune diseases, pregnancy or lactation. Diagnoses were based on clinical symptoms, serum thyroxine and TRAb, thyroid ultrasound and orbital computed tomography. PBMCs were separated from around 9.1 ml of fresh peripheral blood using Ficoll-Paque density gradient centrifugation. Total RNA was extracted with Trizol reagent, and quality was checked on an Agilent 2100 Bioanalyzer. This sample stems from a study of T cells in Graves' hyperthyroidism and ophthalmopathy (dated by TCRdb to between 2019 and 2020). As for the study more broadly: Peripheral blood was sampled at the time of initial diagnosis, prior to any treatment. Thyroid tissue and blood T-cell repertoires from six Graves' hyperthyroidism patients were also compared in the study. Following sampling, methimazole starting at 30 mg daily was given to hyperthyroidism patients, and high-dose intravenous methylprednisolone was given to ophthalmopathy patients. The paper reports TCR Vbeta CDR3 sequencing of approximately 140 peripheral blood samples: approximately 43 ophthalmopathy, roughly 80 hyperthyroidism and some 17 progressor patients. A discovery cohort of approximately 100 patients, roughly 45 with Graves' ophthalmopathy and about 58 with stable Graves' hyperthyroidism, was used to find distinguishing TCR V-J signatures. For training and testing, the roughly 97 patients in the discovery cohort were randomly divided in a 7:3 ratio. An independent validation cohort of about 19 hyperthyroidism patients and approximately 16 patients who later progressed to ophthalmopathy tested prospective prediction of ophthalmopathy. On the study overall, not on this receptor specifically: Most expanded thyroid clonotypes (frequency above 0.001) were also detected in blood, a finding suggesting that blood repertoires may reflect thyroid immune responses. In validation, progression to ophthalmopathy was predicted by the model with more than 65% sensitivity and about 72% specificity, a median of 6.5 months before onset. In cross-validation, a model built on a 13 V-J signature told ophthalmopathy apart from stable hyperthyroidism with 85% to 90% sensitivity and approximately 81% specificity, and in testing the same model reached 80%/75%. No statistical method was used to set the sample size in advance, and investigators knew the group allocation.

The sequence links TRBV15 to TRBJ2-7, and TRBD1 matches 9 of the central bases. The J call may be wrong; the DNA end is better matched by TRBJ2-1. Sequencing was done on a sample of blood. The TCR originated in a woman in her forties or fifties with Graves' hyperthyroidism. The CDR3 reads CATSRNLPGQGYEQFF. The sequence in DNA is TGTGCCACCAGCAGGAACCTTCCGGGACAGGGCTACGAGCAGTTCTTC.